This T cell receptor beta chain was sequenced in a study of long-term antiretroviral therapy in people with HIV. It was version v3.0 of the immunoSEQ assay that was run at survey level. Profiled with immunoSEQ multiplex PCR; TCRdb holds only in-frame clones, not every one. Among 19,000 or so clones listed, about 81% were seen once. Points from the study as a whole: The clones with expansion before ART were dominant in the repertoire at all time points.

A remark on this clone: Its antigen is undetermined.

This CDR3 has 13 residues. Germline V gives CDR1 LNHDA, CDR2 SQIVND (reference sequence). Between the trimmed V and J ends, which lost 6 bases and 4 bases, there was a span of 12 bases. The TCR originated in a man between 18 and 29 years old with HIV. This chain links TRBV19 with TRBJ1-2, with D hard to call. This material consisted of unsorted PBMCs, taken 0.9 years after starting antiretroviral therapy. Here the CDR3 reads CASSADTSYGYTF. The DNA for the CDR3 is TGTGCCAGTAGCGCAGATACATCCTATGGCTACACCTTC.